These 15 T cell receptor beta chains were sequenced from one sample in a study of blood T cells in healthy people across ages. A second PCR of roughly 7 to 11 cycles used a sample-barcoded 5' primer and a J-beta primer mix. MiXCR, run by TCRdb on the 5' RACE reads, gives a single entry per CDR3 protein. The data show 700,000 or so distinct CDR3 sequences, with about a fifth seen just once and around 22% held by the top ten. The sequenced material came from blood. These TCRs come from a man aged 70 or older in good health.

The genes are TRBV20-1 and TRBJ1-3; no definite D call. CDR1 is DFQATT, CDR2 SNEGSKA, per germline (reference sequence). CDR3 length equals 12 residues. With 5 bases removed from V and 8 bases from J, the gap between germline ends came to 13 bases. The CDR3 sequence: CSAGGLGDTIYF. The CDR3 DNA reads TGCAGTGCTGGCGGACTGGGCGACACCATATATTTT.

The chain couples TRBV20-1 to TRBJ2-3; 12 bases align to TRBD2. The V gene's germline CDR1 is DFQATT and CDR2 SNEGSKA (reference sequence). The CDR3 has 17 residues. V dropped 1 base and J dropped 7; count of bases not matched to a gene: 12. CDR3 region: CSARAFATSGGYYTQYF. The CDR3 DNA follows: TGCAGTGCTAGAGCCTTTGCGACTAGCGGGGGTTATTATACGCAGTATTTT.

This CDR3 is CATRHGTNEQYV. Written as DNA, the CDR3 is TGTGCCACCCGTCACGGGACCAACGAGCAGTACGTC. This chain connects TRBV10-3 to TRBJ2-7; D tentatively reads TRBD1 or TRBD2 (5 bases each). CDR1 ENHRY and CDR2 SYGVKD come from the germline V gene. Trimming cost V 10 bases and J 5 bases, with 15 bases left between them. This CDR3 is built from 12 residues.

V gene TRBV13 combines with J gene TRBJ2-7; D unclear. Trimming pared 5 bases from V and 0 bases from J, leaving 8 bases between. This CDR3 has 13 residues. Germline V gene sequence: CDR1 PRHDT, CDR2 FYEKMQ (reference sequence). In nucleotides, the CDR3 is TGTGCCAGCAGCACAAGGAGCTCCTACGAGCAGTACGTC. This gives the protein CASSTRSSYEQYV.

The J gene is TRBJ2-3, the V gene TRBV7-2; D is uncertain. The germline V gene has CDR1 SGHTA and CDR2 FQGNSA. The CDR3 length is 15 residues. Trimming cost V 1 base and J 3 bases, with 11 bases left between them. For the CDR3, the DNA is TGTGCCAGCAGCTTAGGGACCCCGCGTACAGATACGCAGTATTTT. Amino acids: CASSLGTPRTDTQYF.

This clonotype showed up just a few times. The V call is TRBV29-1, the J call TRBJ1-2; 7 bases align to TRBD1. There are 11 residues in the CDR3. The ends lost 7 bases at V and 3 bases at J; junction bases unmatched: 2. Germline CDR1 SQVTM, CDR2 ANQGSEA. For the CDR3, the DNA is TGCAGCGGGGGGACAGACTATGGCTACACCTTC. It codes for CSGGTDYGYTF.

This clonotype showed up just a few times. The chain carries TRBV12-3 or TRBV12-4 and TRBJ2-1; D gene unclear. Trimming removed 5 bases at V and 3 bases at J, with 8 bases between. The CDR3 has 13 residues. CDR3 nucleotide sequence: TGTGCCAGCAGTCCCAAGTTCTACAATGAGCAGTTCTTC. Translated, it gives CASSPKFYNEQFF.

The chain uses TRBV20-1 and TRBJ1-3; the D gene is possibly TRBD1 (5 bases). The CDR3 consists of 15 residues. The V and J ends lost 0 bases and 4 bases respectively, with 13 bases between them. Germline CDR1 DFQATT, CDR2 SNEGSKA (reference sequence). The CDR3 DNA follows: TGCAGTGCTAGAGAGGGGCAGAACTTCGGAAACACCATATATTTT. Translating it yields CSAREGQNFGNTIYF.

The V call is TRBV11-3, the J call TRBJ2-5; 8 bases are shared with TRBD2. CDR1 and CDR2 from the germline V gene are SGHNT and YENEEA. V trimming: 0 bases; J trimming: 5 bases; junction bases outside the gene matches: 8. The CDR3 contains 16 residues. The CDR3 DNA reads TGTGCCAGCAGCTTAGATTCCCGGGAGGGCCGGGAGACCCAGTACTTC. Translating gives CASSLDSREGRETQYF.

Remarks on this clonotype: At one of its ends the junction is not consistent with the germline gene, which may arise from a read error. The rearrangement uses TRBV5-1 and TRBJ2-1; tentatively, D is TRBD2 (5 bases). CDR1 and CDR2 from the germline V gene are SGHRS and YFSETQ. The CDR3 loop spans 12 amino acids. CDR3 nucleotides: TGCGCCAGCAGCGAAGGGAGTTCTGTCATTCGCTTC. Translating it yields CASSEGSSVIRF.

The CDR3 is CSARLAGGPSIQYF. Here the CDR3 DNA reads TGCAGCGCTCGACTAGCGGGAGGGCCGAGCATTCAGTACTTC. This chain uses TRBV29-1 with TRBJ2-4; 14 nucleotides line up with TRBD2. The CDR3 is 14 amino acids. The V and J ends lost 7 bases and 9 bases, in that order; junction bases with no gene match: 8. Germline V CDR1 and CDR2: SQVTM, ANQGSEA.

In its sample, this clonotype was seen a few times. The rearrangement uses TRBV15 and TRBJ1-2; D possibly corresponds to TRBD1 (5 bases). Germline loops: CDR1 LNHNV, CDR2 YYDKDF (reference sequence). The CDR3 has 14 residues. V was trimmed by 0 bases and J by 4 bases, leaving 9 bases between them. The CDR3 DNA follows: TGTGCCACCAGCAGAGATTGGGGGGGCTATGGCTACACCTTC. This encodes CATSRDWGGYGYTF.

J is TRBJ1-1 and V is TRBV5-1; the match to TRBD1 covers 7 bases. CDR1 and CDR2 from the germline V gene are SGHRS and YFSETQ. J gave up 3 bases and V 1 base, and 6 bases lay outside the gene matches. This CDR3 contains 15 residues. In nucleotides, the CDR3 is TGCGCCAGCAGCTTGAGACAGGGACGGGACACTGAAGCTTTCTTT. Translating it yields CASSLRQGRDTEAFF.

The chain recombines TRBV4-1 with TRBJ2-1, with TRBD2 matching over 10 bases. From germline, CDR1 is MGHRA and CDR2 YSYEKL. J gave up 6 bases and V 0 bases, and 14 bases lay outside the gene matches. This CDR3 is 19 amino acids long. The CDR3 coding sequence is TGCGCCAGCAGCCAAGAAGTCCAAAGTGGGCTAGCGGGAGCCAATGAGCAGTTCTTC. Its translation is CASSQEVQSGLAGANEQFF.

Comments on this clonotype: The germline gene is not matched at one end of the junction; a read error may be the cause. The rearrangement joins TRBV5-1 to TRBJ2-3; tentatively, D is TRBD1 (6 bases). Per the germline V gene, CDR1 is SGHRS and CDR2 is YFSETQ. The CDR3 length is 14 residues. CDR3 DNA sequence: TGCGCCAGCAACGAAGCAGGGGACACAGATGCGCAGTATTTT. Amino acid sequence: CASNEAGDTDAQYF. Variable domain in full (rest from reference TRBV5-1 and TRBJ2-3): KAGVTQTPRYLIKTRGQQVTLSCSPISGHRSVSWYQQTPGQGLQFLFEYFSETQRNKGNFPGRFSGRQFSNSRSEMNVSTLELGDSALYLCASNEAGDTDAQYFGPGTRLTVL.